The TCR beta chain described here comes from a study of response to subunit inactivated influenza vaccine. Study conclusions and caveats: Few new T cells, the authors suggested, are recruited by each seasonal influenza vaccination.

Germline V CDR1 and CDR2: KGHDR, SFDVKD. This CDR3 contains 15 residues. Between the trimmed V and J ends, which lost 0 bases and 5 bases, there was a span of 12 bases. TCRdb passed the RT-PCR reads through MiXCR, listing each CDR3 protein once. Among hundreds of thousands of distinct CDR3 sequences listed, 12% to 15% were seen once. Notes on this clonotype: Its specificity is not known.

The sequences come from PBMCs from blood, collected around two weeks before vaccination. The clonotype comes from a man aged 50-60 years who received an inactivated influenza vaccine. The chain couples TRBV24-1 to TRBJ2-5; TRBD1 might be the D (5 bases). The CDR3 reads CATSDLGQGSETQYF. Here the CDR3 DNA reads TGTGCCACCAGTGATTTGGGGCAGGGCAGCGAGACCCAGTACTTC.